The source of this T cell receptor (beta chain) is a study of T-cell reconstitution after alpha-beta-depleted transplantation in children. Whole-study results and caveats: The authors attributed T-cell counts and diversity one year after transplant mostly to newly produced T cells. Where alpha-beta T cells came from about two months after transplant was reportedly several hundred expanded graft clones. Surviving thymic progenitors and recipient T cells were the source of high TCRbeta diversity at day 60 in some patients.

Unique molecular identifiers were incorporated when the TCRbeta library was constructed. TCRdb ran MiXCR on the PCR reads and lists one entry per CDR3 protein. The sample has about 160,000 distinct CDR3 sequences, roughly 11% seen once. This clonotype came up many times. Its antigen is unidentified. The receptor's source is a boy aged 2 to 10 with acute myeloid leukemia, due to receive a stem cell transplant. The sample in question was PBMCs, obtained before TCRalphabeta/CD19-depleted stem cell transplant.

CDR3 protein: CASSLPGDRSPLHF. The CDR3 DNA reads TGTGCCAGCAGTTTGCCGGGGGATCGATCACCCCTCCACTTT. This chain links TRBV28 with TRBJ1-6, with TRBD1 as a possible D gene (5 bases). The V and J ends lost 3 bases and 10 bases respectively, with 13 bases between them. The CDR3 sequence is 14 residues long. The V gene's germline CDR1 is MDHEN and CDR2 SYDVKM.